This TCR beta chain was identified during a study of monozygotic twins with inflammatory bowel disease. Each UMI, carrying a 6-nucleotide sample barcode, came from template switching. After re-calling the 5' RACE reads, TCRdb lists one entry per CDR3 protein, DNA absent. Reported are some 150,000 distinct CDR3 sequences; the ten largest clones contain 2.4%. CDR1 is MDHEN and CDR2 is SYDVKM in the germline V gene. The CDR3 runs 14 residues. The TCR sequence derives from a human donor with ulcerative colitis or Crohn's disease, or a healthy co-twin of an affected twin (not recorded which). The rearrangement links TRBV28 to TRBJ1-5; checking the TCRdb D call of TRBD1 is not possible without DNA. Sequences were obtained from blood. The CDR3: CASSLIRDGQPQHF.